Below, 13 T cell receptor beta chains from the same sample are listed, as sequenced in a study of T-cell memory formation after mild COVID-19. TCRdb used MiXCR to reprocess the 5' RACE reads, holding one entry per CDR3 protein. Seen here are under 650,000 distinct CDR3 sequences, roughly 18% observed once, and the top ten hold around 12%. Material: PBMCs or a T cell subset sorted from them (not recorded which). The receptor set was obtained from an adult woman who had mild COVID-19 (a few samples of this study predate the infection). Cell type and time point are not known.

A few counts support this clonotype. CDR3: CASSLAADSSYNEQFF. The CDR3 DNA is TGTGCCAGCAGCTTAGCTGCGGATAGCTCCTACAATGAGCAGTTCTTC. The V and J genes are TRBV7-6 and TRBJ2-1; D is ambiguous. V was cut by 0 bases and J by 0 bases, with 9 bases left in between. The germline CDR1 and CDR2 sequences are SGHVS and FNYEAQ. The CDR3 totals 16 residues.

The chain employs TRBV5-1 and TRBJ1-2, with D tentatively TRBD1 (6 bases). The V end lost 1 base, the J end lost 7 bases, and 11 bases lay between the germline ends. The CDR3 has 13 amino acids. Germline V CDR1 and CDR2: SGHRS, YFSETQ. The CDR3 DNA reads as TGCGCCAGCAGCTTGTCACAGGGTCTTGGCTACACCTTC. This gives the protein CASSLSQGLGYTF.

This clonotype was seen more than once but under ten times. The chain recombines TRBV5-4 with TRBJ2-2; the match to TRBD2 covers 8 bases. Germline lookup yields CDR1 SGHNT and CDR2 YYREEE (reference sequence). V lost 2 bases to trimming and J lost 7 bases; unmatched junction nucleotides: 7. There are 15 residues in the CDR3. This CDR3 reads CASSFYGGAVGELFF. In DNA form, the CDR3 reads TGTGCCAGCAGCTTCTACGGGGGGGCCGTCGGGGAGCTGTTTTTT.

The chain uses TRBV18 and TRBJ2-7, with D hard to call. The CDR3 runs to 14 residues. Deletions cut 0 bases from V and 0 bases from J, with 6 bases between. CDR1 and CDR2 (germline): KGHSH, LQKENI. CDR3 bases: TGTGCCAGCTCACCACCGGTAAGCTCCTACGAGCAGTACTTC. This codes for CASSPPVSSYEQYF.

The CDR3 region is CASSFSASGTDTQYF. The DNA for the CDR3 is TGTGCCAGCAGTTTTTCGGCTAGCGGCACAGATACGCAGTATTTT. The chain links TRBV12-3 or TRBV12-4 to TRBJ2-3; possibly TRBD2 for D (6 bases). The CDR3 totals 15 residues. V gave up 3 bases and J gave up 1 base, with 11 bases separating them.

The chain couples TRBV29-1 to TRBJ2-1, with 8 bases that match TRBD2. Germline values: CDR1 SQVTM, CDR2 ANQGSEA. This CDR3 region has 16 residues. J gave up 0 bases and V 6 bases, and 10 bases lay outside the gene matches. The CDR3 protein is CSVATRLARSYNEQFF. In nucleotides, the CDR3 is TGCAGCGTAGCAACCCGACTAGCGCGCTCCTACAATGAGCAGTTCTTC.

The V and J genes are TRBV15 and TRBJ2-7, with 7 bases fitting TRBD1. CDR3 size: 15 residues. Trimming cost V 4 bases and J 3 bases; bases outside gene matches: 9. Germline loops: CDR1 LNHNV, CDR2 YYDKDF (reference sequence). This CDR3 reads CATSNYRDRVYEQYF. CDR3 in DNA: TGTGCCACCAGCAACTACCGGGACAGAGTCTACGAGCAGTACTTC.

V gene TRBV9 combines with J gene TRBJ2-7; no clear D. The CDR3 is 11 residues long. CDR1 is SGDLS and CDR2 is YYNGEE in the germline V gene. V lost 5 bases to trimming and J lost 1 base, with 4 bases between them. CDR3 sequence (DNA): TGTGCCAGCAGAGAATCCTACGAGCAGTACTTC. It encodes CASRESYEQYF.

This clonotype turned up a few times. The chain recombines TRBV5-1 with TRBJ2-7; possibly TRBD1 for D (6 bases). V was cut by 0 bases and J by 0 bases, with 16 bases left in between. The CDR3 is made up of 17 amino acids. Germline values: CDR1 SGHRS, CDR2 YFSETQ. CDR3 nucleotide sequence: TGCGCCAGCAGCTTGGGCCGTTGGACAGCCCGCTCCTACGAGCAGTACTTC. As protein: CASSLGRWTARSYEQYF.

This clonotype was counted a few times. The chain combines TRBV24-1 with TRBJ2-1, with 13 bases matching TRBD2. Germline V gene data show CDR1 as KGHDR and CDR2 as SFDVKD. CDR3 size: 17 residues. J gave up 2 bases and V 4 bases, and 4 bases lay outside the gene matches. As DNA, the CDR3 is TGTGCCACCAGTGACCGCGGGACTAGCGGGGCCTACAATGAGCAGTTCTTC. Protein product: CATSDRGTSGAYNEQFF.

The DNA for the CDR3 is TGCGCCAGCAGCCCGGCCGGGAGGGGCAATCGTTATACGCAGTATTTT. Encoded protein: CASSPAGRGNRYTQYF. V is TRBV4-1 and J is TRBJ2-3; TRBD2 agrees at 8 bases. The CDR3 length is 16 residues. Trimming at V came to 4 bases and at J to 7 bases, leaving 13 bases not matched to a gene. Germline V gene lookup returns CDR1 MGHRA and CDR2 YSYEKL.

There are a few counts of this clonotype. This chain links TRBV29-1 with TRBJ2-2; 10 nucleotides line up with TRBD1. Trimming at V came to 1 base and at J to 7 bases, leaving 9 bases not matched to a gene. The CDR3 sequence is 16 residues long. Per the germline V gene, CDR1 is SQVTM and CDR2 is ANQGSEA. CDR3 amino acids: CSVEGSGTGAGGELFF. The CDR3 region has the DNA TGCAGCGTTGAAGGGTCCGGGACAGGGGCTGGCGGGGAGCTGTTTTTT.

This clonotype was counted many times. The chain is built from TRBV27 and TRBJ1-2; D possibly corresponds to TRBD1 (5 bases). Trimming pared 5 bases from V and 8 bases from J, leaving 18 bases between. CDR1 and CDR2 from the germline V gene are MNHEY and SMNVEV (reference sequence). The CDR3 loop spans 14 amino acids. CDR3 protein: CASSPMRGTLGYTF. The CDR3 DNA follows: TGTGCCAGCAGTCCCATGCGCGGGACTTTGGGCTACACCTTC.